This T cell receptor beta chain was sequenced during a study of OX40 agonist ivuxolimab in advanced cancers. For the wider study: Ivuxolimab was an agonistic, fully human IgG2 monoclonal antibody directed against OX40 (CD134), a costimulatory receptor. Intravenous ivuxolimab was administered to patients every 2 weeks at six dose levels: 0.01, 0.1, 0.3, 1.5, 3 and 10 mg/kg. Of the approximately 50 dose-escalation patients, hepatocellular carcinoma was present in some 19, melanoma in about 15, renal cell carcinoma in 9 and head and neck cancer in 9. In the dose-escalation cohort, approximately 82% of patients were male, and the mean age was approximately 60 years, with a range of about 23 to 80. Patients were allowed to have had prior anti-PD-1, anti-PD-L1 or anti-CTLA-4 therapy, and approximately 39% of the dose-escalation patients had been treated with checkpoint inhibitors. Partial responses were achieved by three dose-escalation patients, of whom one had hepatocellular carcinoma and two had cutaneous melanoma. Peripheral TCRbeta sequencing aimed to test whether ivuxolimab altered TCR sequence diversity and caused clonal T-cell expansion. The paper covers the monotherapy dose-escalation part of the phase I ivuxolimab trial, which included N ≈ 50 patients. Findings and caveats that apply to the study as a whole: After ivuxolimab, more expanded clones were found on average in CD8+ T cells than in CD4+ T cells. The antigen specificity of the clonally expanded peripheral T cells was not determined. At doses of 0.1 to 3.0 mg/kg, clonal expansion of both CD4+ and CD8+ blood T cells was observed from baseline to week 6. Low levels of normalized T-cell clonal expansion were also shown by some nonresponding patients. In the 0.1-3.0 mg/kg groups, partial responders were among the patients with the lowest normalized peripheral clonal expansion, particularly in CD8+ T cells.

The trim is 3 bases for V and 6 bases for J, with a gap of 24 bases between the germline ends. There are 17 amino acids in the CDR3, from cysteine to phenylalanine inclusive. CDR3 DNA is the only sequence kept; it has 51 bases, read in frame from the first base. The germline V gene encodes CDR1 SGHAT and CDR2 FQNNGV. Of note for this clone: Its antigen is unknown. Base qualities are not recorded, but no much larger clone differs from it by a single base.

Patients with autoimmune disease history or receiving systemic immunosuppression were excluded from the trial. Peripheral blood for TCR sequencing was drawn from every dose cohort at baseline, at cycle 4 day 1 and at cycle 7 day 1. The samples were taken from a phase I, first-in-human, multicenter, open-label dose-escalation trial of ivuxolimab. Adults with locally advanced or metastatic melanoma, renal cell carcinoma, hepatocellular carcinoma or head and neck squamous cell carcinoma were enrolled in the trial. Before TCR sequencing, CD4+ T cells and CD8+ T cells from peripheral blood were sorted into separate populations. Genomic DNA was isolated from the sorted cells so that the TCRbeta CDR3 region could be sequenced. The immunoSEQ Assay was used for sequencing of TCRbeta CDR3 regions. TCRdb re-hosts the immuneACCESS table, in-frame sequences only. Its copies lack some clones; in the studies checked, an unresolved V gene accounts for under half of them, and the cause for the rest is not known. This sample comprises 55,000 to 80,000 clones, about 81% of them detected only once. Together, the top ten hold about 2.4% of the sample.

The source of this sequence is an adult with an advanced solid tumor such as melanoma, head and neck, liver or kidney cancer. The V and J genes are TRBV11-2 and TRBJ2-7; the D gene is perhaps TRBD1 or TRBD2, each of them matching over 5 bases. The specimen was CD4+ or CD8+ T cells sorted from blood, collected in a trial of the OX40 agonist ivuxolimab. The CDR3 reads as follows: CASSFGSPGTMAREQYF. The DNA is as follows: TGTGCCAGCAGCTTTGGAAGTCCAGGGACCATGGCTCGCGAGCAGTACTTC.